Shown below are 16 T cell receptor beta chains from a single sample sequenced in a study of T cells in Graves' hyperthyroidism and ophthalmopathy. RNA transcripts yielded amplified TCR beta CDR3 regions. HTBI primers were the set used in a first-round RT-PCR of the TCR CDR3. TCRdb reprocessed the multiplex PCR reads via MiXCR and lists one record per CDR3 protein. There are over 150,000 distinct CDR3 sequences in the sample; around 17% occur only once, and roughly 49% lies in the top ten. Sequencing was performed on blood. Source of these receptors: a woman aged 45-59 years with Graves' hyperthyroidism.

The CDR3 region is CSAPGLTNEKLFF. The CDR3, as DNA: TGCAGTGCGCCAGGACTCACTAATGAAAAACTGTTTTTT. The chain links TRBV20-1 to TRBJ1-4, with D unclear. The V gene's germline CDR1 is DFQATT and CDR2 SNEGSKA (reference sequence). V lost 6 bases, J lost 2 bases, and 10 bases lay in between. The CDR3 contains 13 residues.

There are many counts of this clonotype. In nucleotides, the CDR3 is TGCAGTGCTAAAAGCGGGTTCTCCACCTCCTACAATGAGCAGTTCTTC. The encoded protein is CSAKSGFSTSYNEQFF. The V call is TRBV20-1, the J call TRBJ2-1; a weak D match, TRBD2 (6 bases). Germline V lookup: CDR1 DFQATT, CDR2 SNEGSKA (reference sequence). V was pared by 4 bases and J by 0 bases, with 16 bases between. CDR3 length: 16 amino acids.

The chain couples TRBV5-1 to TRBJ2-1; D is uncertain. CDR1 is SGHRS and CDR2 is YFSETQ in the germline V gene. Trimming cost V 4 bases and J 6 bases, with 11 bases left between them. The CDR3 spans 13 residues. CDR3 loop: CASSIGPLNEQFF. The DNA for the CDR3 is TGCGCCAGCAGCATAGGCCCTCTCAATGAGCAGTTCTTC.

This clonotype was found a few times. The J gene is TRBJ2-7, the V gene TRBV6-7; 7 bases match TRBD2. TRBV6-7 falls under the ORF class, with uncertain function. This CDR3 spans 15 amino acids. Trimming removed 6 bases from V and 5 bases from J; junction bases left unmatched: 13. In nucleotides, the CDR3 is TGTGCCAGCAGACTTCCCAGGACTAGTTTCCACGAGCAGTACTTC. It is translated as CASRLPRTSFHEQYF.

Comment on this clonotype: This may be a read error: a much more frequent sequence differs by one nucleotide. The genes are TRBV20-1 and TRBJ2-5; the match to TRBD2 covers 10 bases. This CDR3 spans 16 amino acids. Unmatched junction bases numbered 9, after V lost 2 bases and J lost 3 bases. In germline, CDR1 is DFQATT, CDR2 SNEGSKA (reference sequence). The CDR3 loop is CSARTPPGLAKETQYF. In DNA, the CDR3 is TGCAGTGCTAGAACACCCCCGGGACTAGCGAAAGAGACCCAGTACTTC.

This clonotype was found a few times. The chain is built from TRBV3-1 and TRBJ1-4, with D possibly matching TRBD1 (5 bases). CDR1 and CDR2 from the germline V gene are LGHDT and YNNKEL (reference sequence). This CDR3 spans 13 amino acids. V lost 4 bases, J lost 4 bases, and 7 bases lay in between. Here the CDR3 reads CASSLTDNEKLFF. Written as DNA, the CDR3 is TGTGCCAGCAGCCTGACAGATAATGAAAAACTGTTTTTT.

This clonotype has a handful of counts. The chain employs TRBV7-3 and TRBJ2-2, with TRBD2 matching 7 bases. Germline CDR1 reads SGHTA; CDR2 reads FQGTGA. The CDR3 spans 16 residues. The J segment lost 1 base and the V segment lost 3 bases, leaving 5 bases of the junction unmatched. CDR3 sequence: CASSFSASGNTGELFF. CDR3 bases: TGTGCCAGCAGCTTTTCGGCTAGCGGGAACACCGGGGAGCTGTTTTTT.

This clonotype was counted at least ten times. V is TRBV6-1 and J is TRBJ2-1, with 14 bases identical to TRBD2. The CDR3 is 15 amino acids. Looked up from germline, CDR1 is MNHNS and CDR2 is SASEGT. J gave up 6 bases and V 7 bases, and 5 bases lay outside the gene matches. The CDR3 region has the DNA TGTGCCAGCATGAAAGGGACTAGCGGGAGCAATGAGCAGTTCTTC. Residues: CASMKGTSGSNEQFF.

This clonotype occurred many times. The chain joins TRBV2 to TRBJ1-5; no clear D. Germline V gene lookup returns CDR1 SNHLY and CDR2 FYNNEI. V lost 2 bases to trimming and J lost 7 bases, with 12 bases between them. This CDR3 is 14 amino acids long. The CDR3 loop is CASSEPAGNQPQHF. The CDR3, as DNA: TGTGCCAGCAGTGAACCAGCAGGAAACCAGCCCCAGCATTTT.

Ten or more counts support this clonotype. CDR3: CASSESTGNTEAFF. CDR3 nucleotide sequence: TGCGCCAGCAGTGAGTCTACCGGGAACACTGAAGCTTTCTTT. The genes are TRBV10-1 and TRBJ1-1, with D unresolved. The germline V gene has CDR1 WNHNN and CDR2 SYGVQD (reference sequence). The germline V and J ends were trimmed by 0 bases and 1 base, with 6 bases remaining between them. The CDR3 sequence is 14 residues long.

The CDR3 DNA sequence: TGTGCCAGGGCAGGGACAGGGGGGACAGAGACCCAGTACTTC. As protein: CARAGTGGTETQYF. The chain employs TRBV2 and TRBJ2-5, with 11 bases lining up with TRBD1. Germline V gives CDR1 SNHLY, CDR2 FYNNEI. This CDR3 is 14 amino acids long. The V gene end was trimmed by 9 bases and the J gene end by 4 bases; junction bases not matched to a gene: 7.

This clonotype was recorded many times. The chain couples TRBV13 to TRBJ1-2; unclear D gene. The CDR3 consists of 12 residues. Trimming pared 3 bases from V and 7 bases from J, leaving 9 bases between. CDR1 and CDR2 (germline): PRHDT, FYEKMQ (reference sequence). The CDR3 nucleotides read TGTGCCAGCAGCTTCCGGGAGGCTGGCTACACCTTC. It yields the protein CASSFREAGYTF.

The rearrangement links TRBV5-1 to TRBJ2-3; TRBD2 is a possible D gene (6 bases). Germline V gene data show CDR1 as SGHRS and CDR2 as YFSETQ. The CDR3 spans 14 residues. V was cut by 1 base and J by 4 bases, with 10 bases left in between. In DNA form, the CDR3 reads TGCGCCAGCAGCTTGACCGGGAGTGCAGATACGCAGTATTTT. This encodes CASSLTGSADTQYF.

This clonotype was seen many times. The rearrangement uses TRBV9 and TRBJ2-3, with 11 bases matching TRBD2. The germline V gene encodes CDR1 SGDLS and CDR2 YYNGEE. This CDR3 contains 14 residues. V gave up 3 bases and J gave up 4 bases; unmatched junction bases: 1. The CDR3 here is CASSEGLAADTQYF. The CDR3 DNA reads as TGTGCCAGCAGCGAGGGACTAGCGGCAGATACGCAGTATTTT.

The J gene is TRBJ2-2, the V gene TRBV24-1; 14 bases line up with TRBD2. The J segment lost 6 bases and the V segment lost 4 bases, leaving 3 bases of the junction unmatched. CDR3 length equals 16 residues. Looked up from germline, CDR1 is KGHDR and CDR2 is SFDVKD. CDR3 in DNA: TGTGCCACCAGTGACCCGGGACTAGCGGGGGCCGGGGAGCTGTTTTTT. Translated, it gives CATSDPGLAGAGELFF.

Only a few counts were recorded for this clonotype. V usage is TRBV6-1 and J usage is TRBJ2-1; TRBD2 is a possible D gene (5 bases). Trimming took off 1 base at V and 2 bases at J, with 6 bases between the two ends. Germline CDR1 MNHNS, CDR2 SASEGT. The CDR3 covers 14 residues. In nucleotides, the CDR3 is TGTGCCAGCAGTGAAGAGGGAGCCTACAATGAGCAGTTCTTC. Protein: CASSEEGAYNEQFF.